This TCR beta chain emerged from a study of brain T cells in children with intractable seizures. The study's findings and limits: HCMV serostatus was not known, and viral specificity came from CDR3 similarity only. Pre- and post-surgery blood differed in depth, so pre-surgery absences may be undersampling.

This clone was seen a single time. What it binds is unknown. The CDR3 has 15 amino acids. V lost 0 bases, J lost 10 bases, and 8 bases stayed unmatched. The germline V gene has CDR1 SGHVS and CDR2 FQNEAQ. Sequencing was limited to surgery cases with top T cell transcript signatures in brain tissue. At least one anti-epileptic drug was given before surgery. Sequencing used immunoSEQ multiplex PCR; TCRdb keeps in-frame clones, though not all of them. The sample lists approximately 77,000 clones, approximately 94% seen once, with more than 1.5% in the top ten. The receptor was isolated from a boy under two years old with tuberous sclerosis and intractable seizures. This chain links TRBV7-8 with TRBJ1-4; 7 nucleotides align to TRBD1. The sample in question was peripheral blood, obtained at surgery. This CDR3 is CASSLATSGGGKLFF. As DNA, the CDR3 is TGTGCCAGCAGCTTAGCGACGTCAGGGGGTGGAAAACTGTTTTTT.